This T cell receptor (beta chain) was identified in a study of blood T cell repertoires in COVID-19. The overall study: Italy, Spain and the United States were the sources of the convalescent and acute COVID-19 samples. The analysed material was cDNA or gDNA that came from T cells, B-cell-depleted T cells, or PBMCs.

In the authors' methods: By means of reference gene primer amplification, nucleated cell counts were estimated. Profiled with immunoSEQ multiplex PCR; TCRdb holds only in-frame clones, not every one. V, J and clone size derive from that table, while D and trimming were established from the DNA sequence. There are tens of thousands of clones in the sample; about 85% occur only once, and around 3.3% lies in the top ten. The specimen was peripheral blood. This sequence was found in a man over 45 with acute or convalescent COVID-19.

CDR3 sequence: CASRLGLDQETQYF. The CDR3 DNA reads as TGTGCCAGTAGACTAGGCTTAGACCAAGAGACCCAGTACTTC. The chain combines TRBV10-3 with TRBJ2-5, with TRBD2 as a possible D gene (6 bases). This CDR3 is 14 amino acids long. Germline V gene sequence: CDR1 ENHRY, CDR2 SYGVKD. Deletions cut 10 bases from V and 0 bases from J, with 15 bases between.